A single T cell receptor (beta chain) is shown here with its context. As yet, its antigen is unknown. Indicated time point: baseline, week 1 (first vaccination visit). Sample treatment: pre-vaccination baseline after standard-of-care therapy. CDR3 length: 16 residues. The germline V gene has CDR1 SGHRS and CDR2 YFSETQ. V was clipped by 3 bases and J by 2 bases; unmatched bases: 10. The data stem from a study of a mutant IDH1 vaccine in newly diagnosed glioma. Background on the study: Patients were pretreated with radiotherapy, temozolomide, or both, mostly both. Findings of the study overall: Vaccine-induced responses were seen in roughly 93% of patients, spanning several MHC alleles.

Some clones are missing from TCRdb's copy, which holds only in-frame ones; the method was immunoSEQ multiplex PCR. The table includes tens of thousands of clones, roughly four fifths detected once. The chain is built from TRBV5-1 and TRBJ1-1; 7 bases are a match to TRBD1. The starting material was PBMCs, obtained from a glioma patient treated with radiotherapy, temozolomide or both. This receptor was taken from a woman between 50 and 59 years old with glioma. CDR3 bases: TGCGCCAGCAGCTCGGGATCGACAGGGCTTAACACTGAAGCTTTCTTT. It is translated as CASSSGSTGLNTEAFF.